This entry lists 30 T cell receptor beta chains sequenced from one sample in a study of T cell responses to AZD1222 COVID-19 vaccine. Clones were read by immunoSEQ multiplex PCR, and TCRdb kept only the in-frame ones, dropping some. The sample lists 150,000 or so clones, around 90% occurring once. Sequencing used peripheral blood, obtained on day 0 of AZD1222 vaccination. All receptors derive from an adult in good health.

The rearrangement joins TRBV10-3 to TRBJ1-4, with TRBD1 identical over 7 bases. Trimming removed 11 bases from V and 6 bases from J; junction bases left unmatched: 6. The CDR3 length is 12 residues. CDR1 ENHRY and CDR2 SYGVKD come from the germline V gene. CDR3 protein: CAVQGEDEKLFF. The CDR3 DNA follows: TGTGCCGTGCAGGGGGAGGATGAAAAACTGTTTTTT.

Turning to this clone: An end of the junction differs from the germline gene, which may be a read error. The genes are TRBV7-9 and TRBJ1-3; D uncertain. CDR1 and CDR2 (germline): SEHNR, FQNEAQ (reference sequence). The CDR3 is 12 residues long. CDR3 sequence reads: CASSPPGNTIYF. The DNA of the CDR3 is TGTGCCAGCAGCCCTCCTGGGAACACCATATATTTT.

The chain links TRBV4-1 to TRBJ1-1, with D unclear. The germline gives CDR1 MGHRA, CDR2 YSYEKL. Deletions cut 4 bases from V and 6 bases from J, with 15 bases between. There are 14 residues in the CDR3. The CDR3 reads CASSRAKGRAEAFF. Here the CDR3 DNA reads TGCGCCAGCAGCCGAGCGAAGGGAAGGGCTGAAGCTTTCTTT.

The chain joins TRBV2 to TRBJ2-7; no clear D. Germline CDR1 SNHLY, CDR2 FYNNEI. Between the trimmed V and J ends, which lost 5 bases and 4 bases, there was a span of 6 bases. The CDR3 consists of 11 residues. The CDR3 spells CASSTEYEQYF. The CDR3 coding sequence is TGTGCCAGCAGTACAGAGTACGAGCAGTACTTC. The full variable domain, with the rest looked up from reference TRBV2 and TRBJ2-7, is EPEVTQTPSHQVTQMGQEVILRCVPISNHLYFYWYRQILGQKVEFLVSFYNNEISEKSEIFDDQFSVERPDGSNFTLKIRSTKLEDSAMYFCASSTEYEQYFGPGTRLTVT.

The chain carries TRBV11-3 and TRBJ2-1; D is perhaps TRBD2 (5 bases). This CDR3 comprises 13 residues. Trimming stripped 1 base from V and 7 bases from J, with 8 bases between. CDR1 and CDR2 (germline): SGHNT, YENEEA. CDR3 coding DNA: TGTGCCAGCAGCTTAGGGACTCTGAATGAGCAGTTCTTC. This codes for CASSLGTLNEQFF.

The V gene is TRBV27, the J gene TRBJ1-2, with 9 bases lining up with TRBD1. The CDR3 runs 17 residues. Germline assignment: CDR1 MNHEY and CDR2 SMNVEV (reference sequence). Trimming took 2 bases from V and 7 from J; bases not matched to a gene: 14. CDR3 sequence (DNA): TGTGCCAGCAGTTTAAGGGGACCACAGGGGGCCAGGGGTGGCTACACCTTC. Encoded protein: CASSLRGPQGARGGYTF.

CDR3 amino acids: CASNDRARTQYF. In DNA, the CDR3 is TGTGCCAGTAACGACAGGGCTCGTACGCAGTATTTT. The J gene is TRBJ2-3, the V gene TRBV19; 7 nucleotides match TRBD1. Germline lookup yields CDR1 LNHDA and CDR2 SQIVND (reference sequence). The CDR3 is made up of 12 amino acids. J was trimmed by 8 bases and V by 7 bases; bases with no gene match: 6.

V is TRBV7-9 and J is TRBJ1-5; D is possibly TRBD1 (5 bases). This CDR3 has 13 residues. Trimming stripped 3 bases from V and 9 bases from J, with 12 bases between. Germline-derived CDR1 and CDR2 are SEHNR and FQNEAQ (reference sequence). CDR3 coding DNA: TGTGCCAGCAGCTTTCAAGGGGACGGGCCCCAGCATTTT. Its translation is CASSFQGDGPQHF.

V is TRBV5-1 and J is TRBJ2-1; 13 positions agree with TRBD2. The germline CDR1 and CDR2 sequences are SGHRS and YFSETQ. The ends lost 1 base at V and 0 bases at J; junction bases unmatched: 1. There are 17 residues in the CDR3. The CDR3 loop reads CASSLRLAGGSYNEQFF. The CDR3 nucleotides are TGCGCCAGCAGCTTGCGACTAGCGGGGGGCTCCTACAATGAGCAGTTCTTC. The full variable domain, its missing parts supplied by reference TRBV5-1 and TRBJ2-1, is KAGVTQTPRYLIKTRGQQVTLSCSPISGHRSVSWYQQTPGQGLQFLFEYFSETQRNKGNFPGRFSGRQFSNSRSEMNVSTLELGDSALYLCASSLRLAGGSYNEQFFGPGTRLTVL.

The V call is TRBV5-6, the J call TRBJ1-3, with no clear D. Germline CDR1 and CDR2: SGHDT and YYEEEE. The CDR3 is 17 amino acids. V was pared by 6 bases and J by 4 bases, with 23 bases between. For the CDR3, the DNA is TGTGCCAGCACCACCCCGGGATCGGGCCTGGGAGGAAACACCATATATTTT. This gives the protein CASTTPGSGLGGNTIYF.

The rearrangement links TRBV7-3 to TRBJ2-7, with 9 positions matching TRBD1. Germline-derived CDR1 and CDR2 are SGHTA and FQGTGA. The CDR3 runs to 15 residues. Trimming took 5 bases from V and 5 from J; bases not matched to a gene: 10. The DNA of the CDR3 is TGTGCCAGCAGCCCAACAGGGGGCGTCTTCCACGAGCAGTACTTC. Its translation is CASSPTGGVFHEQYF.

This chain uses TRBV10-3 with TRBJ1-3; D not resolved. The CDR3 loop spans 15 amino acids. V was shortened by 0 bases and J by 0 bases, with 6 bases between the two germline ends. Germline loops: CDR1 ENHRY, CDR2 SYGVKD. The CDR3 DNA sequence: TGTGCCATCAGTGAGTCCGAGGACTCTGGAAACACCATATATTTT. The encoded protein is CAISESEDSGNTIYF.

The chain has TRBV28 and TRBJ2-1, with D unclear. The CDR3 covers 14 residues. Per germline, CDR1 MDHEN and CDR2 SYDVKM. The V gene lost 1 base and the J gene lost 4 bases, with 8 bases spanning the gap. CDR3 sequence reads: CASSLSLTYNEQFF. In nucleotides, the CDR3 is TGTGCCAGCAGTTTATCGCTTACTTACAATGAGCAGTTCTTC.

The V and J genes are TRBV28 and TRBJ2-7, with D perhaps TRBD1 (5 bases). V was clipped by 3 bases and J by 5 bases, with 23 bases between them. CDR1 is MDHEN and CDR2 is SYDVKM in the germline V gene. The CDR3 contains 17 residues. CDR3: CASSFHGSGPPPDEQYF. CDR3 DNA sequence: TGTGCCAGCAGTTTCCATGGGTCAGGGCCTCCACCGGACGAGCAGTACTTC.

The rearrangement joins TRBV9 to TRBJ2-7; either TRBD1 or TRBD2 may supply D (6 bases each). V was cut by 3 bases and J by 6 bases, with 19 bases left in between. CDR3 length: 15 residues. CDR1 SGDLS and CDR2 YYNGEE come from the germline V gene. The CDR3 loop reads CASSEGGRQWSEQYF. CDR3 bases: TGTGCCAGCAGCGAGGGGGGAAGGCAATGGAGCGAGCAGTACTTC.

The chain couples TRBV6-2 or TRBV6-3 to TRBJ2-3; D is perhaps TRBD2 (5 bases). The V gene's germline CDR1 is MNHEY and CDR2 SVGEGT. The CDR3 has 15 amino acids. V gave up 3 bases and J gave up 0 bases, with 10 bases separating them. In DNA form, the CDR3 reads TGTGCCAGCAGTTATTACGGACTTAGCACAGATACGCAGTATTTT. Translated: CASSYYGLSTDTQYF.

The chain is built from TRBV28 and TRBJ1-6; D gene ambiguous. V was clipped by 6 bases and J by 9 bases, with 9 bases between them. The germline gives CDR1 MDHEN, CDR2 SYDVKM. The CDR3 has 12 residues. The CDR3 is CASRALGSPLHF. In DNA, the CDR3 is TGTGCCAGCAGGGCCCTGGGTTCACCCCTCCACTTT.

The chain couples TRBV10-2 to TRBJ1-1; D not resolved. The V gene lost 11 bases and the J gene lost 10 bases, with 14 bases spanning the gap. Germline V gives CDR1 WSHSY, CDR2 SAAADI. This CDR3 has 10 residues. CDR3 nucleotides: TGCGCCGCGCGGGGTTCGGTAGCTTTCTTT. As protein: CAARGSVAFF.

The chain has TRBV19 and TRBJ1-2, with 12 bases identical to TRBD1. Germline lookup yields CDR1 LNHDA and CDR2 SQIVND (reference sequence). V shed 5 bases, J shed 8 bases, and the junction held 15 bases outside the gene matches. The CDR3 has 17 amino acids. The CDR3 DNA reads as TGTGCCAGTAGTTCTCCCCCCGGGACAGGGGGCTTAGTGGGCTACACCTTC. As protein: CASSSPPGTGGLVGYTF.

The DNA of the CDR3 is TGTGCCAGCAGTTTACCTTCGACAGGAGCCTACAATGAGCAGTTCTTC. It is translated as CASSLPSTGAYNEQFF. The rearrangement links TRBV27 to TRBJ2-1; a weak D match, TRBD1 (6 bases). CDR1 and CDR2 (germline): MNHEY, SMNVEV (reference sequence). V was trimmed by 2 bases and J by 2 bases, leaving 13 bases between them. The CDR3 extends over 16 amino acids.

This clone was counted between two and nine times. This chain links TRBV7-9 with TRBJ2-5; 8 nucleotides agree with TRBD1. The length of the CDR3 is 15 residues. The J segment lost 5 bases and the V segment lost 0 bases, leaving 5 bases of the junction unmatched. The V gene's germline CDR1 is SEHNR and CDR2 FQNEAQ (reference sequence). In nucleotides, the CDR3 is TGTGCCAGCAGCTTAGCTTTAAACAGGGGGGAGACCCAGTACTTC. Translated: CASSLALNRGETQYF.

The V gene is TRBV6-6, the J gene TRBJ2-5, with 11 bases identical to TRBD2. The CDR3 runs 14 residues. Trimming removed 4 bases from V and 2 bases from J; junction bases left unmatched: 0. From germline, CDR1 is MNHNY and CDR2 SVGAGI (reference sequence). CDR3 protein: CASSSSGRQETQYF. CDR3 coding DNA: TGTGCCAGCAGTTCTAGCGGGAGGCAAGAGACCCAGTACTTC.

The V call is TRBV19, the J call TRBJ2-3; 7 bases map to TRBD1. The CDR3 has 16 amino acids. With 3 bases clipped from V and 3 bases from J, the junction kept 9 bases outside the gene matches. Per the germline V gene, CDR1 is LNHDA and CDR2 is SQIVND (reference sequence). The CDR3 nucleotides read TGTGCCAGTAGTATGAACCCGGGCAGGGGGACAGATACGCAGTATTTT. It codes for CASSMNPGRGTDTQYF.

The DNA for the CDR3 is TGTGCCAGCAGTTTACGACCCCTGGACTTCAATGAGCAGTTCTTC. Translated, it gives CASSLRPLDFNEQFF. The rearrangement uses TRBV28 and TRBJ2-1, with D maybe TRBD2 (5 bases). Germline CDR1 MDHEN, CDR2 SYDVKM. This CDR3 is built from 15 residues. Trimming pared 2 bases from V and 6 bases from J, leaving 14 bases between.

The chain recombines TRBV6-5 with TRBJ1-2, with D unclear. Trimming pared 0 bases from V and 6 bases from J, leaving 14 bases between. There are 15 residues in the CDR3. Germline loops: CDR1 MNHEY, CDR2 SVGAGI. CDR3 sequence reads: CASSYSRTAINGYTF. The CDR3 DNA reads TGTGCCAGCAGTTACTCGAGGACCGCTATAAATGGCTACACCTTC.

The chain couples TRBV4-3 to TRBJ2-1; 7 positions match TRBD2. The CDR3 consists of 14 residues. V lost 5 bases to trimming and J lost 4 bases; unmatched junction nucleotides: 5. From germline, CDR1 is LGHNA and CDR2 YSLEER. The CDR3 loop is CASSRSAGYNEQFF. CDR3 DNA: TGCGCCAGCAGCAGATCAGCGGGGTACAATGAGCAGTTCTTC.

The gene calls are TRBV12-3 or TRBV12-4 and TRBJ2-1; a possible D gene is TRBD2 (6 bases). CDR3 length equals 13 residues. V lost 3 bases and J lost 6, with 9 bases in between. CDR3 DNA sequence: TGTGCCAGCAGTTTCGGGGGTGTCAATGAGCAGTTCTTC. Translating it yields CASSFGGVNEQFF.

The J gene is TRBJ2-7, the V gene TRBV4-1; 7 nucleotides match TRBD1. Germline V gene sequence: CDR1 MGHRA, CDR2 YSYEKL. Losses at the gene ends were 4 bases for V and 2 bases for J; bases not matched to a gene: 5. The CDR3 consists of 14 residues. CDR3 residues: CASSRTGTAYEQYF. DNA for the CDR3: TGCGCCAGCAGCCGAACCGGGACAGCCTACGAGCAGTACTTC.

Only one count was recorded for this clone. The gene calls are TRBV5-6 and TRBJ1-3; no clear D gene. The CDR3 spans 15 residues. V was cut by 2 bases and J by 0 bases, with 9 bases left in between. Germline V gene sequence: CDR1 SGHDT, CDR2 YYEEEE. The CDR3 DNA reads as TGTGCCAGCAGCTTACCGGTAACCTCTGGAAACACCATATATTTT. It is translated as CASSLPVTSGNTIYF.

The chain uses TRBV9 and TRBJ2-5; 7 bases line up with TRBD1. The CDR3 has 14 residues. V was clipped by 3 bases and J by 3 bases; unmatched bases: 5. The germline V gene encodes CDR1 SGDLS and CDR2 YYNGEE. The CDR3 sequence: CASSATGTEETQYF. The CDR3 DNA sequence: TGTGCCAGCAGCGCTACCGGGACAGAAGAGACCCAGTACTTC.